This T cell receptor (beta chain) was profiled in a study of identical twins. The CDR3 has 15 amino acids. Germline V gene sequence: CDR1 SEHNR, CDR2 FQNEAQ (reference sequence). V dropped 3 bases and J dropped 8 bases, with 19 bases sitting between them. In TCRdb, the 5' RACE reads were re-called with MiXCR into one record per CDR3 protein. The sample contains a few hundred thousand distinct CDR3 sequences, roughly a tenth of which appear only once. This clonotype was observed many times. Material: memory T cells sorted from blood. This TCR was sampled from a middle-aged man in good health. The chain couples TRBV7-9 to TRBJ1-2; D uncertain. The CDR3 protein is CASSFVAPRQGGYTF. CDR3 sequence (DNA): TGTGCCAGCAGCTTCGTCGCTCCCCGACAAGGCGGCTACACCTTC.